The 31 T cell receptor beta chains below all came from one sample that was sequenced in a study of T cell repertoires in cytomegalovirus infection. Antigens of these TCRs are unknown. MiXCR was run by TCRdb on the reads, yielding one entry per CDR3 protein. This table has approximately 500,000 distinct CDR3 sequences, 30% to 40% appearing once. Sequenced material: cultured PBMCs, taken from culture after CMV antigen stimulation. The origin of the receptors is a human donor in good health (CMV status not recorded). Some clones in this sample may be carry-over from other donors' samples.

This clonotype has a count of ten or more. V gene TRBV6-1 combines with J gene TRBJ2-1; D assignment may be TRBD1 or TRBD2 (5 bases each). CDR3 length equals 14 residues. Trimming removed 11 bases at V and 5 bases at J, with 19 bases between. Germline V gene sequence: CDR1 MNHNS, CDR2 SASEGT. The CDR3 DNA reads as TGTGCCGCCAAAGAGTGGGACCGCAACAATGAGCAGTTCTTC. Amino acid sequence: CAAKEWDRNNEQFF.

The gene calls are TRBV4-3 and TRBJ1-1; no clear D gene. The germline CDR1 and CDR2 sequences are LGHNA and YSLEER. Trimming stripped 2 bases from V and 1 base from J, with 11 bases between. This CDR3 is 15 amino acids long. This CDR3 is CASSQSDRENTEAFF. The CDR3 bases are TGCGCCAGCAGCCAATCGGACCGCGAGAACACTGAAGCTTTCTTT.

J is TRBJ1-1 and V is TRBV7-2; 7 bases agree with TRBD1. The ends lost 8 bases at V and 6 bases at J; junction bases unmatched: 12. The CDR3 is 14 amino acids. Germline V gene sequence: CDR1 SGHTA, CDR2 FQGNSA. CDR3 coding DNA: TGTGCCAGCGAAACAGGGGCTGGGTACCCTGAAGCTTTCTTT. It is translated as CASETGAGYPEAFF.

This clonotype has only a few counts. The V call is TRBV6-6, the J call TRBJ2-3; 12 bases align to TRBD2. Germline V gene sequence: CDR1 MNHNY, CDR2 SVGAGI (reference sequence). V was clipped by 3 bases and J by 4 bases; unmatched bases: 8. The CDR3 totals 17 residues. The CDR3 sequence is CASSYPLAGGLPDTQYF. The CDR3 DNA reads as TGTGCCAGCAGTTATCCCCTAGCGGGAGGGCTCCCAGATACGCAGTATTTT.

This clonotype was detected only a few times. The chain has TRBV7-2 and TRBJ1-6, with D tentatively TRBD1 (5 bases). The V end was cut by 5 bases, the J end by 0 bases, with 8 bases between. CDR3 size: 15 residues. Germline V CDR1 and CDR2: SGHTA, FQGNSA. The chain's CDR3 is CASSRDSSYNSPLHF. The CDR3, as DNA: TGTGCCAGCAGCCGGGACTCCTCCTATAATTCACCCCTCCACTTT.

This clonotype was seen a few times. The CDR3 DNA reads as TGTGCCAGTAGTTCCGCCGGGACGAAGGGAAACACCATATATTTT. Translating it yields CASSSAGTKGNTIYF. V gene TRBV19 combines with J gene TRBJ1-3; D perhaps matches TRBD1 (5 bases). V was clipped by 5 bases and J by 4 bases, with 15 bases between them. This CDR3 has 15 amino acids. Germline V CDR1 and CDR2: LNHDA, SQIVND (reference sequence).

The J gene is TRBJ2-1, the V gene TRBV27, with D perhaps matching TRBD1 (6 bases). V gave up 6 bases and J gave up 10 bases, with 19 bases separating them. The germline CDR1 and CDR2 sequences are MNHEY and SMNVEV (reference sequence). CDR3 length: 14 residues. The chain's CDR3 is CASSREVSGTEQFF. Here the CDR3 DNA reads TGTGCCAGCAGCAGAGAGGTTTCCGGGACAGAGCAGTTCTTC.

Only a few counts were recorded for this clonotype. The chain is built from TRBV7-8 and TRBJ1-5; D might be TRBD1 (5 bases). Germline CDR1 is SGHVS and CDR2 is FQNEAQ. The V gene lost 2 bases and the J gene lost 6 bases, with 14 bases spanning the gap. This CDR3 has 15 amino acids. Here the CDR3 DNA reads TGTGCCAGCAGCTTAAACAACGACGGGGGTCAGCCCCAGCATTTT. It codes for CASSLNNDGGQPQHF. Combining the CDR3 with reference TRBV7-8 and TRBJ1-5 gives the whole variable domain GAGVSQSPRYKVAKRGQDVALRCDPISGHVSLFWYQQALGQGPEFLTYFQNEAQLDKSGLPSDRFFAERPEGSVSTLKIQRTQQEDSAVYLCASSLNNDGGQPQHFGDGTRLSIL.

The J gene is TRBJ2-5, the V gene TRBV20-1; D gene unclear. The germline V gene has CDR1 DFQATT and CDR2 SNEGSKA (reference sequence). Trimming removed 6 bases from V and 4 bases from J, with 9 bases in between. CDR3 length: 11 amino acids. The CDR3 reads CSAQIGETQYF. The CDR3 DNA reads as TGCAGTGCGCAGATAGGAGAGACCCAGTACTTC.

The CDR3 DNA reads TGTGCCAGCAGTTACGAATTCTCCTACGAGCAGTACTTC. Protein: CASSYEFSYEQYF. This chain links TRBV6-2 or TRBV6-3 with TRBJ2-7; D remains unclear. V gave up 2 bases and J gave up 0 bases, with 5 bases separating them. Germline-derived CDR1 and CDR2 are MNHEY and SVGEGT. CDR3 length: 13 amino acids.

This clonotype showed up just a few times. This chain connects TRBV10-3 to TRBJ2-3, with TRBD1 matching over 10 bases. The CDR3 contains 14 residues. V lost 6 bases and J lost 3; bases outside the gene matches: 3. Germline V CDR1 and CDR2: ENHRY, SYGVKD. The CDR3 here is CAISGQGGTDTQYF. The CDR3 DNA follows: TGTGCCATCAGCGGACAGGGGGGGACAGATACGCAGTATTTT.

This clonotype was detected a few times. V is TRBV11-2 and J is TRBJ2-1; possibly TRBD1 for D (5 bases). This CDR3 has 16 residues. V shed 5 bases and J shed 6 bases, with 20 bases lying between them. Germline V lookup: CDR1 SGHAT, CDR2 FQNNGV. The CDR3 loop is CASSPRQGAPSNEQFF. In DNA, the CDR3 is TGTGCCAGCAGCCCGCGACAAGGGGCTCCGAGCAATGAGCAGTTCTTC.

This clonotype was detected only a few times. The chain combines TRBV11-2 with TRBJ1-6; TRBD1 agrees at 7 bases. With V trimmed by 6 bases and J by 6 bases, 5 bases remained unmatched. The length of the CDR3 is 14 residues. Germline V gene lookup returns CDR1 SGHAT and CDR2 FQNNGV. CDR3: CASRRGQRNSPLHF. For the CDR3, the DNA is TGTGCCAGCAGGAGGGGGCAACGTAATTCACCCCTCCACTTT. The full variable domain, rest sourced from reference TRBV11-2 and TRBJ1-6, is EAGVAQSPRYKIIEKRQSVAFWCNPISGHATLYWYQQILGQGPKLLIQFQNNGVVDDSQLPKDRFSAERLKGVDSTLKIQPAKLEDSAVYLCASRRGQRNSPLHFGNGTRLTVT.

The sample holds a few counts of this clonotype. This chain joins TRBV4-1 and TRBJ1-1; D call uncertain. Germline lookup yields CDR1 MGHRA and CDR2 YSYEKL. The length of the CDR3 is 15 residues. Deletions cut 1 base from V and 0 bases from J, with 9 bases between. The CDR3 loop is CASSQVTRVNTEAFF. The CDR3 region has the DNA TGCGCCAGCAGCCAAGTAACTCGCGTGAACACTGAAGCTTTCTTT.

This clonotype was picked up a small number of times. The V and J genes are TRBV6-2 or TRBV6-3 and TRBJ1-1; D is undetermined. Looked up from germline, CDR1 is MNHEY and CDR2 is SVGEGT. V was cut by 8 bases and J by 3 bases, with 13 bases left in between. The CDR3 contains 13 residues. CDR3 in DNA: TGTGCCAGCCAAAAAACGGCGGACACTGAAGCTTTCTTT. It encodes CASQKTADTEAFF.

V and J are TRBV7-8 and TRBJ2-2, with a tentative D call TRBD2 (6 bases). Trimming pared 2 bases from V and 0 bases from J, leaving 13 bases between. The V gene's germline CDR1 is SGHVS and CDR2 FQNEAQ. The CDR3 loop spans 17 amino acids. The CDR3 region is CASSLNLLAANTGELFF. The CDR3 region has the DNA TGTGCCAGCAGCTTAAACTTACTAGCAGCGAACACCGGGGAGCTGTTTTTT.

This clonotype was observed a few times. The rearrangement uses TRBV28 and TRBJ2-1; D not resolved. The germline V and J ends were trimmed by 6 bases and 4 bases, with 10 bases remaining between them. The CDR3 runs to 13 residues. Germline loops: CDR1 MDHEN, CDR2 SYDVKM. The CDR3 here is CASSPLAYNEQFF. CDR3 DNA: TGTGCCAGCAGCCCCTTAGCTTACAATGAGCAGTTCTTC.

The chain is built from TRBV7-6 and TRBJ2-1; D uncertain. Trimming took 2 bases from V and 7 from J, leaving 12 bases between them. CDR3 length: 14 amino acids. CDR1 and CDR2 (germline): SGHVS, FNYEAQ. The CDR3 DNA reads as TGTGCCAGCAGCTTAAGTACTTATGGGAATGAGCAGTTCTTC. Protein sequence: CASSLSTYGNEQFF.

This clonotype has a handful of counts. V is TRBV12-3 or TRBV12-4 and J is TRBJ2-1, with 11 bases lining up with TRBD2. This CDR3 is 19 amino acids long. The V segment lost 7 bases and the J segment 3 bases; nucleotides outside the gene matches: 17. CDR3 DNA sequence: TGTGCCAGCACCTCGGCCGGGACTAGCGGAAACAACCTCTACAATGAGCAGTTCTTC. Translation gives CASTSAGTSGNNLYNEQFF.

The table lists this clonotype with many counts. This sequence joins TRBV7-2 and TRBJ2-5, with TRBD1 identical over 8 bases. CDR1 and CDR2 (germline): SGHTA, FQGNSA. The V segment lost 1 base and the J segment 4 bases; nucleotides outside the gene matches: 8. The CDR3 has 16 amino acids. The CDR3 loop is CASSLGGTGGTETQYF. The CDR3 region has the DNA TGTGCCAGCAGCTTAGGGGGGACAGGCGGGACAGAGACCCAGTACTTC.

The sample holds a few counts of this clonotype. The rearrangement uses TRBV4-2 and TRBJ2-2; D ambiguous. The CDR3 has 16 residues. The V gene lost 0 bases and the J gene lost 6 bases, with 14 bases spanning the gap. Germline CDR1 LGHNA, CDR2 YNFKEQ. Here the CDR3 DNA reads TGTGCCAGCAGCCAAGATTGGTCAGGTGTCCCCGGGGAGCTGTTTTTT. Amino acids: CASSQDWSGVPGELFF.

The rearrangement joins TRBV10-2 to TRBJ2-7, with a possible D match to TRBD1 (5 bases). Trimming cost V 5 bases and J 4 bases, with 15 bases left between them. Germline lookup yields CDR1 WSHSY and CDR2 SAAADI. The CDR3 loop spans 14 amino acids. CDR3 residues: CASSSGLGHYEQYV. DNA of the CDR3: TGCGCCAGCAGTTCTGGGTTGGGGCATTACGAGCAGTACGTC.

The chain recombines TRBV7-9 with TRBJ1-4, with 11 positions matching TRBD1. Germline CDR1 SEHNR, CDR2 FQNEAQ (reference sequence). CDR3 length: 13 amino acids. The trim removed 5 bases at V and 14 bases at J, leaving 7 bases unmatched. The CDR3 DNA follows: TGTGCCAGCAGCGCCCGGGACAGGGGGAGTCTGTTTTTT. Protein product: CASSARDRGSLFF.

The chain couples TRBV7-2 to TRBJ2-7; D is perhaps TRBD2 (5 bases). In germline, CDR1 is SGHTA, CDR2 FQGNSA. Trimming left V 5 bases short and J 3 bases short, with 11 bases between. This CDR3 has 13 residues. CDR3 residues: CASSADLVYEQYF. The CDR3 bases are TGTGCCAGCAGCGCGGACTTGGTCTACGAGCAGTACTTC.

This clonotype showed up just a few times. The V and J genes are TRBV11-1 and TRBJ2-1, with 10 positions matching TRBD2. Unmatched junction bases numbered 11, after V lost 5 bases and J lost 4 bases. The CDR3 consists of 17 residues. Germline V CDR1 and CDR2: SGHAT, FQDESV (reference sequence). CDR3 nucleotide sequence: TGTGCCAGCAGCACCGTCGCCGGACTAGCGGAGTACAATGAGCAGTTCTTC. It specifies CASSTVAGLAEYNEQFF.

At least ten counts were recorded for this clonotype. V gene TRBV6-2 or TRBV6-3 combines with J gene TRBJ2-7; 8 bases are shared with TRBD1. J gave up 6 bases and V 2 bases, and 18 bases lay outside the gene matches. The CDR3 consists of 18 residues. Germline-derived CDR1 and CDR2 are MNHEY and SVGEGT. The CDR3 DNA sequence: TGTGCCAGCAGTTACGCACGAGGACAGGGAACGTGGTCATCCGAGCAGTACTTC. This gives the protein CASSYARGQGTWSSEQYF.

Here the CDR3 reads CSARGGRTAASTDTQYF. The CDR3 DNA reads TGCAGTGCTAGGGGGGGCCGGACGGCGGCTAGCACAGATACGCAGTATTTT. The chain links TRBV20-1 to TRBJ2-3, with D perhaps TRBD1 or TRBD2 (6 bases each). Trimming took off 3 bases at V and 0 bases at J, with 19 bases between the two ends. Germline values: CDR1 DFQATT, CDR2 SNEGSKA (reference sequence). The CDR3 totals 17 residues.

J is TRBJ2-5 and V is TRBV7-9; perhaps TRBD2 as D (6 bases). V gave up 6 bases and J gave up 9 bases, with 14 bases separating them. This CDR3 is 12 amino acids long. From germline, CDR1 is SEHNR and CDR2 FQNEAQ (reference sequence). Here the CDR3 reads CASRTVSGAQYF. For the CDR3, the DNA is TGTGCCAGCAGGACGGTATCGGGAGCCCAGTACTTC.

This clonotype has just a few counts. The rearrangement links TRBV12-3 or TRBV12-4 to TRBJ1-5, with D hard to call. CDR3 length: 14 residues. V was clipped by 5 bases and J by 2 bases, with 10 bases between them. The CDR3 reads CASSTGDGNQPQHF. In nucleotides, the CDR3 is TGTGCCAGCAGTACTGGGGATGGCAATCAGCCCCAGCATTTT.

The chain couples TRBV7-3 to TRBJ2-2; the D gene could be TRBD1 or TRBD2 (5 bases each). Trimming shortened V by 5 bases and J by 4 bases, and 17 bases separated the two germline ends. The germline V gene has CDR1 SGHTA and CDR2 FQGTGA. The CDR3 extends over 16 amino acids. The CDR3: CASSLTTPGSTGELFF. CDR3 DNA sequence: TGTGCCAGCAGCCTCACCACACCAGGGAGCACCGGGGAGCTGTTTTTT.

The chain has TRBV7-2 and TRBJ2-2, with TRBD2 matching over 7 bases. After removal of 6 bases from V and 5 bases from J, the junction contained 9 bases not matched to a gene. The CDR3 is 15 residues long. From germline, CDR1 is SGHTA and CDR2 FQGNSA. In nucleotides, the CDR3 is TGTGCCAGCAGATGGCGAGCGGGGATAACCGGGGAGCTGTTTTTT. It codes for CASRWRAGITGELFF.